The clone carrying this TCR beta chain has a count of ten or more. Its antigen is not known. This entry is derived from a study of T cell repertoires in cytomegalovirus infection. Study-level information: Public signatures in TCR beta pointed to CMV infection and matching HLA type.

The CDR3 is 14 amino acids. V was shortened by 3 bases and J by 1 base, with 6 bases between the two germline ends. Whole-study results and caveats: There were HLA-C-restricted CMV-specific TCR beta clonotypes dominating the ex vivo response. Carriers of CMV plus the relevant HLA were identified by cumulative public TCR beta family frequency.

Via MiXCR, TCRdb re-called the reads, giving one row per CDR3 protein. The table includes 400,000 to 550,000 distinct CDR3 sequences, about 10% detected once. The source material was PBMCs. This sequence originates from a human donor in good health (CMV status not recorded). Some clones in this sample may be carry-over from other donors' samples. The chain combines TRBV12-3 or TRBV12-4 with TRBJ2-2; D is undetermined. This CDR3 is CASSFAVNTGELFF. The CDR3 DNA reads TGTGCCAGCAGTTTTGCGGTGAACACCGGGGAGCTGTTTTTT.